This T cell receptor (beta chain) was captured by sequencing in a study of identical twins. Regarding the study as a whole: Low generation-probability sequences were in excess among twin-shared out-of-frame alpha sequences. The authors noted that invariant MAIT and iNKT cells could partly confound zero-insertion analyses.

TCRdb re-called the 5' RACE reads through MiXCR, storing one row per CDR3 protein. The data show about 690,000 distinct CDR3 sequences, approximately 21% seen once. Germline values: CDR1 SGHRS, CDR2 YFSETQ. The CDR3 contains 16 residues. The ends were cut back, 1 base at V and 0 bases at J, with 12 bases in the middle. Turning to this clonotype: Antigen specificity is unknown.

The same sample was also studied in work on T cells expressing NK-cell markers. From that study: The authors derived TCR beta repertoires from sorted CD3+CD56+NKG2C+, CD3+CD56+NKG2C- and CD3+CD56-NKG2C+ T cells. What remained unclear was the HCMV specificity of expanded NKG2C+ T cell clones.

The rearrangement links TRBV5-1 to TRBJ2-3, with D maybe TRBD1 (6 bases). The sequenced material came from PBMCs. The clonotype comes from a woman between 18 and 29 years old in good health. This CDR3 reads CASSLYRALSTDTQYF. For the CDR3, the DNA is TGCGCCAGCAGCTTGTACAGGGCCCTTAGCACAGATACGCAGTATTTT.